This T cell receptor beta chain emerged from a study of blood T cell repertoires in COVID-19. Study-level background: From T cells, B-cell-depleted T cells, or PBMCs came the material, which was cDNA or gDNA.

Participants spanned ages about 18 to 100 years and resided in about two dozen US areas. The study assigned cohorts using participant-reported clinical history. Only in-frame clones appear in the TCRdb table, and some are missing; sequencing was by immunoSEQ multiplex PCR. The repertoire holds some 320,000 clones, with around 90% as singletons. The germline gives CDR1 MDHEN, CDR2 SYDVKM. This CDR3 is 17 amino acids long. The V gene end was trimmed by 8 bases and the J gene end by 2 bases; junction bases not matched to a gene: 17. This TCR was sampled from a man aged 60 to 75 who had recovered from COVID-19. The sequencing sample was made of PBMCs or T cells enriched from blood (not recorded which). V gene TRBV28 combines with J gene TRBJ2-7; 8 bases match TRBD1. The CDR3 nucleotides are TGTGCCAGCTCCTACCCAAACGGACAGGGCCGGGCCTACGAGCAGTACTTC. Translated: CASSYPNGQGRAYEQYF.